The 14 T cell receptor beta chains listed next were all sequenced from one sample in a study of blood T cell repertoires in COVID-19 (dated by TCRdb to about 2020). Library preparation employed the immunoSEQ multiplex PCR assay. Here the immuneACCESS table is served through TCRdb, limited to in-frame sequences with V and J called. Missing clones are a known gap in these copies; in checked studies unresolved V genes cover under half, and the rest lacks a known reason. Here the sample has 490,000 or so clones; 85% to 90% occur a single time. Around 1.9% of the sample belongs to the ten largest clones. Material: PBMCs or T cells enriched from blood (not recorded which). These receptors originate from a woman aged 40 to 50 who had recovered from COVID-19.

Concerning this clone itself: Other DNA variants within this sample encode the same CDR3. This sequence joins TRBV7-2 and TRBJ1-2, with D unclear. In germline, CDR1 is SGHTA, CDR2 FQGNSA. Trimming took off 0 bases at V and 2 bases at J, with 7 bases between the two ends. This CDR3 comprises 14 residues. The CDR3 protein is CASSLARENYGYTF. The CDR3 nucleotides read TGTGCCAGCAGCTTAGCGAGGGAGAACTATGGCTACACCTTC.

This chain uses TRBV30 with TRBJ1-3; TRBD1 matches 7 bases. The CDR3 loop spans 14 amino acids. V was clipped by 3 bases and J by 4 bases; unmatched bases: 6. The V gene's germline CDR1 is GTSNPN and CDR2 SVGIG (reference sequence). CDR3 nucleotide sequence: TGTGCCTGGAGCGCTACGACAGGGGGAAACACCATATATTTT. Its protein product is CAWSATTGGNTIYF.

The chain employs TRBV4-1 and TRBJ1-2; 8 bases agree with TRBD1. The ends lost 5 bases at V and 3 bases at J; junction bases unmatched: 11. Germline V gene data show CDR1 as MGHRA and CDR2 as YSYEKL. The CDR3 is 16 residues long. For the CDR3, the DNA is TGCGCCAGCAGCGGCGCCGGGACAGGAAACTACTATGGCTACACCTTC. Amino acid sequence: CASSGAGTGNYYGYTF.

J is TRBJ1-1 and V is TRBV5-1, with D perhaps TRBD1 (6 bases). Trimming removed 4 bases at V and 0 bases at J, with 16 bases between. The CDR3 has 16 amino acids. Looked up from germline, CDR1 is SGHRS and CDR2 is YFSETQ. The CDR3 DNA sequence: TGCGCCAGCAGCCCACGGGGAGGGGGAATGAACACTGAAGCTTTCTTT. Its protein product is CASSPRGGGMNTEAFF. Complete variable domain (other parts from reference TRBV5-1 and TRBJ1-1): KAGVTQTPRYLIKTRGQQVTLSCSPISGHRSVSWYQQTPGQGLQFLFEYFSETQRNKGNFPGRFSGRQFSNSRSEMNVSTLELGDSALYLCASSPRGGGMNTEAFFGQGTRLTVV.

The genes are TRBV9 and TRBJ2-1; unclear D gene. This CDR3 is built from 15 residues. Germline values: CDR1 SGDLS, CDR2 YYNGEE. Trimming cost V 0 bases and J 3 bases, with 10 bases left between them. The CDR3: CASSVERSHYNEQFF. The CDR3 DNA sequence: TGTGCCAGCAGCGTAGAGCGTTCGCACTACAATGAGCAGTTCTTC.

The chain uses TRBV11-2 and TRBJ1-2; D perhaps matches TRBD1 (5 bases). Trimming pared 1 base from V and 4 bases from J, leaving 22 bases between. The CDR3 runs 18 residues. The germline gives CDR1 SGHAT, CDR2 FQNNGV. CDR3 nucleotide sequence: TGTGCCAGCAGCTTAGTGGCAGGGCGGTCGGCGTTCGGCTATGGCTACACCTTC. This sequence encodes CASSLVAGRSAFGYGYTF.

The rearrangement uses TRBV15 and TRBJ2-3, with a possible D match to TRBD1 (5 bases). Trimming left V 0 bases short and J 0 bases short, with 25 bases between. Germline CDR1 LNHNV, CDR2 YYDKDF (reference sequence). The CDR3 contains 21 residues. The CDR3 bases are TGTGCCACCAGCAGAGATGTTTGGGGCCCAACAGGTCCTCAAAGCACAGATACGCAGTATTTT. The encoded protein is CATSRDVWGPTGPQSTDTQYF.

This rearrangement joins TRBV12-2 to TRBJ2-1; TRBD2 reflects the table's D call only, with no check against the DNA. TRBV12-2 is designated a pseudogene. This CDR3 is 20 amino acids long. In DNA, the CDR3 is TGTGCAAGTCGCTTAGCGGTCACGGGACTAGCGGGAGAGTACTACAATGAGCAGTTCTTC. Its protein is CASRLAVTGLAGEYYNEQFF.

The chain has TRBV5-6 and TRBJ2-7, with 9 nucleotides matching TRBD1. Germline lookup yields CDR1 SGHDT and CDR2 YYEEEE. The trim removed 1 base at V and 5 bases at J, leaving 10 bases unmatched. The CDR3 has 16 residues. CDR3 bases: TGTGCCAGCAGCTTGAGTTATCACAGGGGGCTGGACGAGCAGTACTTC. Translated, it gives CASSLSYHRGLDEQYF.

The CDR3 coding sequence is TGTGCCAGCAGCCCCGGGGTAGCGGGAGGGGAGCAGTACTTC. This gives the protein CASSPGVAGGEQYF. This chain connects TRBV5-6 to TRBJ2-7; 11 positions match TRBD2. Germline V gene lookup returns CDR1 SGHDT and CDR2 YYEEEE. V was pared by 4 bases and J by 7 bases, with 7 bases of the junction left unmatched. The CDR3 has 14 amino acids.

The CDR3, as DNA: TGTGCCAGCAGTTTGACTACCAGCTCCTACGAGCAGTACTTC. It yields the protein CASSLTTSSYEQYF. The genes are TRBV6-4 and TRBJ2-7; D is possibly TRBD2 (5 bases). The V end lost 5 bases, the J end lost 0 bases, and 11 bases lay between the germline ends. This CDR3 spans 14 amino acids. Looked up from germline, CDR1 is MRHNA and CDR2 is SNTAGT.

This sequence joins TRBV19 and TRBJ2-7, with D hard to call. The CDR3 is 17 residues long. Germline V CDR1 and CDR2: LNHDA, SQIVND (reference sequence). The V and J ends lost 4 bases and 4 bases respectively, with 23 bases between them. CDR3 residues: CASSTRRSNSNSYEQYF. CDR3 in DNA: TGTGCCAGTAGTACGCGACGATCTAATAGCAATTCGTACGAGCAGTACTTC. Full variable domain (remainder filled in from reference TRBV19 and TRBJ2-7): DGGITQSPKYLFRKEGQNVTLSCEQNLNHDAMYWYRQDPGQGLRLIYYSQIVNDFQKGDIAEGYSVSREKKESFPLTVTSAQKNPTAFYLCASSTRRSNSNSYEQYFGPGTRLTVT.

The chain couples TRBV7-9 to TRBJ1-5, with D unresolved. The CDR3 consists of 17 residues. Germline V gene sequence: CDR1 SEHNR, CDR2 FQNEAQ (reference sequence). The V and J ends lost 1 base and 0 bases respectively, with 13 bases between them. The CDR3 region is CASSLGGAGFSNQPQHF. For the CDR3, the DNA is TGTGCCAGCAGCTTAGGTGGCGCGGGGTTTAGCAATCAGCCCCAGCATTTT.

This chain links TRBV30 with TRBJ2-7, with TRBD1 identical over 9 bases. Trimming at V came to 0 bases and at J to 5 bases, leaving 5 bases not matched to a gene. Germline V lookup: CDR1 GTSNPN, CDR2 SVGIG (reference sequence). The CDR3 contains 14 residues. For the CDR3, the DNA is TGTGCCTGGAGTGTAAACAGGGGGCTGGACGAGCAGTACTTC. Protein sequence: CAWSVNRGLDEQYF. The complete variable domain, with remaining parts taken from reference TRBV30 and TRBJ2-7, reads SQTIHQWPATLVQPVGSPLSLECTVEGTSNPNLYWYRQAAGRGLQLLFYSVGIGQISSEVPQNLSASRPQDRQFILSSKKLLLSDSGFYLCAWSVNRGLDEQYFGPGTRLTVT.